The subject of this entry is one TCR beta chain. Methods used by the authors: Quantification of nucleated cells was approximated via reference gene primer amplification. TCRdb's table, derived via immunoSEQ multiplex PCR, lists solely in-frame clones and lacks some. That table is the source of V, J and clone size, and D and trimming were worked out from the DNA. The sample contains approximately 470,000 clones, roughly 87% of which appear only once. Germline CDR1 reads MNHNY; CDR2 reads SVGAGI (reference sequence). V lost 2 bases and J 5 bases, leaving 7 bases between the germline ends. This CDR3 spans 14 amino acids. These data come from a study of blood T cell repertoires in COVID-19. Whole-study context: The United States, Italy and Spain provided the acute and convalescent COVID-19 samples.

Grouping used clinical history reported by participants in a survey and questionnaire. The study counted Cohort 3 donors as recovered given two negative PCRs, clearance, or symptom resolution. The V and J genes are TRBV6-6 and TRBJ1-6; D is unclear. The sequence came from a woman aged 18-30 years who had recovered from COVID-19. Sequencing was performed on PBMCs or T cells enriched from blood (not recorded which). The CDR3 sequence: CASSYGSHNSPLHF. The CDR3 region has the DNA TGTGCCAGCAGTTACGGGAGTCATAATTCACCCCTCCACTTT.